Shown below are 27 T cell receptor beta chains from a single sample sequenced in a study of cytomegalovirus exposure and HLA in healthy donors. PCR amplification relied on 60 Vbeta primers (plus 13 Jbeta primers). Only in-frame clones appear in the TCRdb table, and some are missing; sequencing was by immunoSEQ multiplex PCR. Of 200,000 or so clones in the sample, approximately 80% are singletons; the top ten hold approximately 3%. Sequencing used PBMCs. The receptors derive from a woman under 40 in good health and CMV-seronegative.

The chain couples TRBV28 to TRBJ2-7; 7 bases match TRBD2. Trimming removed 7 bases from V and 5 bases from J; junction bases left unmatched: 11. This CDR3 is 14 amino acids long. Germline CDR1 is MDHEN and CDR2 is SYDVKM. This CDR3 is CASTVESRGDEQYF. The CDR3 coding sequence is TGTGCCAGCACCGTGGAGAGTCGGGGGGACGAGCAGTACTTC.

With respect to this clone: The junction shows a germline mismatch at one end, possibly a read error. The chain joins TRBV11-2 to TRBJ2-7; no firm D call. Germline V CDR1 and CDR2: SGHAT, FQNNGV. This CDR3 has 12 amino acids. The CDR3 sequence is CASSLDLIGTIF. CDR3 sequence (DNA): TGTGCCAGCAGCTTAGATCTGATAGGAACTATATTC. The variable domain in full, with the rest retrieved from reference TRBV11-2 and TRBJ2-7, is EAGVAQSPRYKIIEKRQSVAFWCNPISGHATLYWYQQILGQGPKLLIQFQNNGVVDDSQLPKDRFSAERLKGVDSTLKIQPAKLEDSAVYLCASSLDLIGTIFGPGTRLTVT.

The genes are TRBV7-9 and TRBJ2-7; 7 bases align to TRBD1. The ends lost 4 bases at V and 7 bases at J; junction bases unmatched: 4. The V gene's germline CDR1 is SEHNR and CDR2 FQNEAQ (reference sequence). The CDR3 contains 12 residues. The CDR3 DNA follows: TGTGCCAGCAGCTGGACGACAGGGGAGCAGTACTTC. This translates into CASSWTTGEQYF.

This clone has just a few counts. The CDR3 region is CASSLAGGPGRAFF. DNA of the CDR3: TGCGCCAGCAGCTTGGCGGGGGGTCCGGGTAGAGCTTTCTTT. This sequence joins TRBV5-1 and TRBJ1-1, with a possible D match to TRBD1 (5 bases). The CDR3 contains 14 residues. Trimming removed 0 bases from V and 10 bases from J, with 16 bases in between. Germline lookup yields CDR1 SGHRS and CDR2 YFSETQ.

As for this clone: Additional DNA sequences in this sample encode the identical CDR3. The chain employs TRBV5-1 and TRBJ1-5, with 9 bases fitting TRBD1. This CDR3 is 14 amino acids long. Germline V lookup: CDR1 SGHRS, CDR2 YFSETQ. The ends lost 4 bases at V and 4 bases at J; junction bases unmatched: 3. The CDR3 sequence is CASSPGTGNQPQHF. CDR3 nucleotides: TGCGCCAGCAGCCCGGGGACAGGGAATCAGCCCCAGCATTTT.

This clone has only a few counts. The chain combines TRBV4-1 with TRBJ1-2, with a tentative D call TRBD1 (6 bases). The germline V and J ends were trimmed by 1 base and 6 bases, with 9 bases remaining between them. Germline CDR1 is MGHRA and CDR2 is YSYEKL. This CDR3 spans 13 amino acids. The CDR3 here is CASSQVGGDGYTF. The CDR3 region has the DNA TGCGCCAGCAGCCAAGTAGGGGGAGATGGCTACACCTTC.

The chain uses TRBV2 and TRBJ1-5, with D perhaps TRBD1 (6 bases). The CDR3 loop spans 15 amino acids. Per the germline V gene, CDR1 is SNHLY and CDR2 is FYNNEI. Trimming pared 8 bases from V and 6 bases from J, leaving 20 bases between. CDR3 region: CASGQGPLRGQPQHF. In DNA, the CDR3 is TGTGCCAGCGGCCAGGGGCCCCTACGTGGTCAGCCCCAGCATTTT. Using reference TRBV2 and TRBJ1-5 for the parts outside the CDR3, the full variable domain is EPEVTQTPSHQVTQMGQEVILRCVPISNHLYFYWYRQILGQKVEFLVSFYNNEISEKSEIFDDQFSVERPDGSNFTLKIRSTKLEDSAMYFCASGQGPLRGQPQHFGDGTRLSIL.

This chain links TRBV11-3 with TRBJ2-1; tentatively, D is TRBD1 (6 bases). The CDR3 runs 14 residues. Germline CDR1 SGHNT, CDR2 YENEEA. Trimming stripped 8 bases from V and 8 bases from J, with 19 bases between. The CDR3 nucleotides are TGTGCCAGCGGGGAACAGGGTGGGTCGGATGAGCAGTTCTTC. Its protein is CASGEQGGSDEQFF.

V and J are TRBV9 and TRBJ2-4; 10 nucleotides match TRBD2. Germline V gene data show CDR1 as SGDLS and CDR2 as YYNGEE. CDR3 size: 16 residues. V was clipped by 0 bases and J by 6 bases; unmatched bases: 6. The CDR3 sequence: CASSVDASGRGNIQYF. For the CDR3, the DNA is TGTGCCAGCAGCGTAGACGCTAGCGGGAGAGGAAACATTCAGTACTTC.

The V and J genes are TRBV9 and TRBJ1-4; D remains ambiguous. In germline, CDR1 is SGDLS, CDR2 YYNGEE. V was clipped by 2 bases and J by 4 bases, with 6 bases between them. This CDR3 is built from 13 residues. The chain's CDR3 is CASSVSFNEKLFF. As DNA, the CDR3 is TGTGCCAGCAGCGTTAGCTTTAATGAAAAACTGTTTTTT.

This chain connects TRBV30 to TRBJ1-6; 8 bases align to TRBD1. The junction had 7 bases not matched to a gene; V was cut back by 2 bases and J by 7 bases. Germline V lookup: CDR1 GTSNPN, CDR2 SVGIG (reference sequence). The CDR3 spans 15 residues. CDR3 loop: CAWSRRTGRNSPLHF. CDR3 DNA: TGTGCCTGGAGTCGACGGACAGGGAGGAATTCACCCCTCCACTTT.

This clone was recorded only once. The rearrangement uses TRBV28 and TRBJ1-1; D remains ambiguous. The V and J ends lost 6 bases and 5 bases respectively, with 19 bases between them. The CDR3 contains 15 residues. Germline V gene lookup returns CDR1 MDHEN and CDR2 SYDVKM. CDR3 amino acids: CASSPRRIGETEAFF. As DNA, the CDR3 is TGTGCCAGCAGCCCCCGGAGGATAGGCGAAACTGAAGCTTTCTTT. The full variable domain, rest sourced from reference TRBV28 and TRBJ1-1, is DVKVTQSSRYLVKRTGEKVFLECVQDMDHENMFWYRQDPGLGLRLIYFSYDVKMKEKGDIPEGYSVSREKKERFSLILESASTNQTSMYLCASSPRRIGETEAFFGQGTRLTVV.

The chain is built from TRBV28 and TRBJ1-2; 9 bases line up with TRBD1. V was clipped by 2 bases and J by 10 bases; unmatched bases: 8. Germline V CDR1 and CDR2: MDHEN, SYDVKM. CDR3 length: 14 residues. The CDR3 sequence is CASSLATGGRVYTF. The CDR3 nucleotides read TGTGCCAGCAGTTTAGCAACAGGGGGCAGGGTCTACACCTTC.

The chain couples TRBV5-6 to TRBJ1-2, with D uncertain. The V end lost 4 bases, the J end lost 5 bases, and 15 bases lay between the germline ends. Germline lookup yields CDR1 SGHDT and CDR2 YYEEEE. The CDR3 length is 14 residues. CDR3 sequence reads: CASSILGLRYGYTF. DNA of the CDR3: TGTGCCAGCAGCATCCTTGGCCTCAGGTATGGCTACACCTTC.

In DNA form, the CDR3 reads TGCAGCGTATGGGAGCCCGAATCGGAGGGCTACGAGCAGTACTTC. It yields the protein CSVWEPESEGYEQYF. The V gene is TRBV29-1, the J gene TRBJ2-7, with D possibly being TRBD2 (6 bases). Germline CDR1 reads SQVTM; CDR2 reads ANQGSEA. Trimming cost V 6 bases and J 3 bases, with 21 bases left between them. There are 15 residues in the CDR3.

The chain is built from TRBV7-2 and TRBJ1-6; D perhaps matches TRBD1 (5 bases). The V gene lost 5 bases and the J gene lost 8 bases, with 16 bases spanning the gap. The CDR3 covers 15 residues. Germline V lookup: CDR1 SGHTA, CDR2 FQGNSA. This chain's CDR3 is CASSITGGSDSPLHF. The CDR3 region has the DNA TGTGCCAGCAGCATTACCGGGGGGTCCGATTCACCCCTCCACTTT.

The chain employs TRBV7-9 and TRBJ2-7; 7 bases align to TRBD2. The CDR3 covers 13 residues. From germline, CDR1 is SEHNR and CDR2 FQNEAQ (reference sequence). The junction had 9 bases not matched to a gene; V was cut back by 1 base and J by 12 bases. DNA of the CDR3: TGTGCCAGCAGCTTAGGAGAGGGAGGGGCCCGGTACTTC. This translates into CASSLGEGGARYF.

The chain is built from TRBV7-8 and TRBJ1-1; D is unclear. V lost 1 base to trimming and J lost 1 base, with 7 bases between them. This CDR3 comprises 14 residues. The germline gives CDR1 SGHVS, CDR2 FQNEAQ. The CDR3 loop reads CASSLGGRNTEAFF. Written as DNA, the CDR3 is TGTGCCAGCAGCTTAGGAGGGCGGAACACTGAAGCTTTCTTT.

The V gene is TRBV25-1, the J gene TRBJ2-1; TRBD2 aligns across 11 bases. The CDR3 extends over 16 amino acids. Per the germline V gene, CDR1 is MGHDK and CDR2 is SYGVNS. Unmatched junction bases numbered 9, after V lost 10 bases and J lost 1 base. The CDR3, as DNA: TGTGCCACCCGGACTAGCGGGCCCATTTCCTACAATGAGCAGTTCTTC. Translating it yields CATRTSGPISYNEQFF.

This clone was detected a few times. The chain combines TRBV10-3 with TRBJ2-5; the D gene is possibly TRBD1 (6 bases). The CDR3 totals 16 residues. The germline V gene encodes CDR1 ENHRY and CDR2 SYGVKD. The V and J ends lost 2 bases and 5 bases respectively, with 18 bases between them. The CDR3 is CAISEMWTAKEETQYF. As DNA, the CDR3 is TGTGCCATCAGTGAGATGTGGACAGCGAAAGAGGAGACCCAGTACTTC.

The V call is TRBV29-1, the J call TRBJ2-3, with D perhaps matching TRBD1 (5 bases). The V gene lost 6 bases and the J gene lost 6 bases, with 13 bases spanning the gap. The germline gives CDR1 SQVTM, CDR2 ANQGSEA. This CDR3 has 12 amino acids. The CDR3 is CSVGRDTDTQYF. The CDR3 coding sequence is TGCAGCGTAGGCAGGGATACGGATACGCAGTATTTT.

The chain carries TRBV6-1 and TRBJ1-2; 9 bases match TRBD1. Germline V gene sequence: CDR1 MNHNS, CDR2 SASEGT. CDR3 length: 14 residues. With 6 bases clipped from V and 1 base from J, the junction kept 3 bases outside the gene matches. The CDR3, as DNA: TGTGCCAGCAGGCGGACAGGGGATAACTATGGCTACACCTTC. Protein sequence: CASRRTGDNYGYTF.

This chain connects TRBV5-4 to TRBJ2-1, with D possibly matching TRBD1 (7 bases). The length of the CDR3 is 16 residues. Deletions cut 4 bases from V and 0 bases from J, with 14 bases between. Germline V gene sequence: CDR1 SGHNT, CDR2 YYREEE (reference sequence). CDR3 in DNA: TGTGCCAGCAGCCCTTCGGGGGACAGCTCCTACAATGAGCAGTTCTTC. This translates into CASSPSGDSSYNEQFF.

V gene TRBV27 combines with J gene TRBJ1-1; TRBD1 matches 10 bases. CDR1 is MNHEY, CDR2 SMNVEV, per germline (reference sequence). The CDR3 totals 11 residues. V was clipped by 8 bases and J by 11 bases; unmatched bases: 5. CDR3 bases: TGTGCCAGCCGAGACAGGGGGCTGGCTTTCTTT. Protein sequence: CASRDRGLAFF.

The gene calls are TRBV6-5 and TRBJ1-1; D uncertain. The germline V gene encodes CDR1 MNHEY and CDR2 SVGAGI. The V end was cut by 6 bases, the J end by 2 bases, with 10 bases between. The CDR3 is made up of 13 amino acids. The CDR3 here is CASSRHSNTEAFF. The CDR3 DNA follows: TGTGCCAGCAGCCGCCACTCCAACACTGAAGCTTTCTTT.

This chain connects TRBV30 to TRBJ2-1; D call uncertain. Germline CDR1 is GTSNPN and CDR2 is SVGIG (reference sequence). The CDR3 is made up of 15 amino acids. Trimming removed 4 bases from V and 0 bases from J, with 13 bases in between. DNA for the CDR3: TGTGCCTGGAACCGACGTAGAGGCTCCTACAATGAGCAGTTCTTC. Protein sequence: CAWNRRRGSYNEQFF.

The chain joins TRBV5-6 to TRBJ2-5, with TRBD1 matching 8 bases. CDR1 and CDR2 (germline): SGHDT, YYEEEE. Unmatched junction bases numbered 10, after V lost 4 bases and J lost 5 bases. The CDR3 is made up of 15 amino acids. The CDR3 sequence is CASSLRTGFVETQYF. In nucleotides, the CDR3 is TGTGCCAGCAGCCTTAGGACAGGGTTCGTGGAGACCCAGTACTTC.